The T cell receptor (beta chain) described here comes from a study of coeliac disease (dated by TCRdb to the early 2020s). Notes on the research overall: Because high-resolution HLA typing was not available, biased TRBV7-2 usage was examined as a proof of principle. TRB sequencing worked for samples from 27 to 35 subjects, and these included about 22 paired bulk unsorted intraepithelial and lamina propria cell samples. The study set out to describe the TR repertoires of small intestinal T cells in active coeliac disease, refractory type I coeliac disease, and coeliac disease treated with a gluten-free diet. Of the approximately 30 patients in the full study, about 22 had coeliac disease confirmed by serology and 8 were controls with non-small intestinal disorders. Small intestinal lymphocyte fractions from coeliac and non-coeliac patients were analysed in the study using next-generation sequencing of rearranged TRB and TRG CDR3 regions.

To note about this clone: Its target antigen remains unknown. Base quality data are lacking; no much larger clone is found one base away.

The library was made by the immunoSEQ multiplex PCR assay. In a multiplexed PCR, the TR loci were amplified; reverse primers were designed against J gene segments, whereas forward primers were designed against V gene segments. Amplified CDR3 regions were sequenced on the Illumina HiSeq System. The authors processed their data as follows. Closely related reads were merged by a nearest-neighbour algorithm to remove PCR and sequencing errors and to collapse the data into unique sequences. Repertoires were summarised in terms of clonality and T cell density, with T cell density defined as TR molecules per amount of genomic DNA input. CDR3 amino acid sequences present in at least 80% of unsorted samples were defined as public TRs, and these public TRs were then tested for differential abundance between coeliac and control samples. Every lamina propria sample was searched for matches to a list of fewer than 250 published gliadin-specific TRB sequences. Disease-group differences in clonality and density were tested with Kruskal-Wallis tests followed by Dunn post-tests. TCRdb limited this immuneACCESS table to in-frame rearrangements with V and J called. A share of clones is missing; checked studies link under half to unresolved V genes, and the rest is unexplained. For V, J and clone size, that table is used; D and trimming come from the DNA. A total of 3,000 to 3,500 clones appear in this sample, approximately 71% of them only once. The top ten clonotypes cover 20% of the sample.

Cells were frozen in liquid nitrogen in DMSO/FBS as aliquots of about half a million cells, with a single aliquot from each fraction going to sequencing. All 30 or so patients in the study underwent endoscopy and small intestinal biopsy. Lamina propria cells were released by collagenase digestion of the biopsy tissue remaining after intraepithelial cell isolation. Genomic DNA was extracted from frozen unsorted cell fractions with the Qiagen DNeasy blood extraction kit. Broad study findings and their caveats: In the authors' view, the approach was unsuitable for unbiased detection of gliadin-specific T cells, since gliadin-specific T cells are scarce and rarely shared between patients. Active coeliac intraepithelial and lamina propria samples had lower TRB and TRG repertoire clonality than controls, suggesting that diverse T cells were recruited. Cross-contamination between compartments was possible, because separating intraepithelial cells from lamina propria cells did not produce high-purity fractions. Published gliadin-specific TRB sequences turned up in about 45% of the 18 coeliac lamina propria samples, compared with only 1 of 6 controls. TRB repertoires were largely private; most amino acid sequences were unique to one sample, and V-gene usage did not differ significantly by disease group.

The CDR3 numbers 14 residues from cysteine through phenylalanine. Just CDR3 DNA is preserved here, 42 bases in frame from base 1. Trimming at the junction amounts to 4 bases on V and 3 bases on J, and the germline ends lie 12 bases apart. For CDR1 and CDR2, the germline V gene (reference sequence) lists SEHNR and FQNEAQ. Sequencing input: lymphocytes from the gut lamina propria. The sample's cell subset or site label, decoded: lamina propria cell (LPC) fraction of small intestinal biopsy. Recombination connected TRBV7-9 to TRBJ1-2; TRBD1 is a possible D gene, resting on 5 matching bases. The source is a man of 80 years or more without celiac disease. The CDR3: CASSSLGGDYGYTF. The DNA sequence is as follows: TGTGCCAGCAGCTCCCTGGGAGGGGACTATGGCTACACCTTC.